A selection of T cell receptor beta chains follows, all from one sample in a study of a mutant IDH1 vaccine in newly diagnosed glioma. These receptors have no known antigen. The data were produced by immunoSEQ multiplex PCR, yet TCRdb's version contains in-frame clones alone and is incomplete. Among roughly 30,000 clones listed, 87% were seen once. Sample: peripheral blood mononuclear cells (PBMCs), taken from a glioma patient whose treatment included an IDH1 peptide vaccine. All receptors derive from a middle-aged woman with glioma. Some clones in this sample may be carry-over from other donors' samples. CDR3s include the opening cysteine and the closing phenylalanine or tryptophan. A D gene is named only where the DNA matches it firmly. Rows give clone size only sometimes, using once, few, many, or a class for an expanded clone.

size	V	J	D	CDR3	DNA
.	TRBV28	TRBJ2-3	TRBD2	CASPPKAGSTDTQYF	TGTGCCAGCCCCCCCAAAGCGGGGAGCACAGATACGCAGTATTTT
few	TRBV5-1	TRBJ2-2	.	CASSFIGDAGELFF	TGCGCCAGCAGCTTCATCGGGGACGCCGGGGAGCTGTTTTTT
.	TRBV4-3	TRBJ2-1	.	CASSFRAADEQFF	TGCGCCAGCAGCTTCAGGGCGGCGGATGAGCAGTTCTTC
.	TRBV27	TRBJ1-1	.	CASRGAANTEAFF	TGTGCCAGCCGCGGGGCGGCAAACACTGAAGCTTTCTTT
.	TRBV5-4	TRBJ2-1	TRBD1	CASTPFEGAPYNEQFF	TGTGCCAGCACCCCATTTGAGGGGGCCCCCTACAATGAGCAGTTCTTC
few	TRBV5-4	TRBJ2-1	TRBD2	CASSDVGGGLVEQFF	TGTGCCAGCAGTGATGTCGGGGGGGGCCTCGTTGAGCAGTTCTTC
.	TRBV4-2	TRBJ2-3	.	CASSPSQSAPLDTQYF	TGTGCCAGCAGCCCATCCCAGAGCGCCCCTTTGGATACGCAGTATTTT
.	TRBV28	TRBJ1-5	.	CASSRLPYSNQPQHF	TGTGCCAGCAGTCGACTGCCTTATAGCAATCAGCCCCAGCATTTT
.	TRBV7-6	TRBJ1-2	.	CASSLRGGYGYTF	TGTGCCAGCAGCCTGAGGGGCGGCTATGGCTACACCTTC
.	TRBV7-6	TRBJ2-7	TRBD1	CASSLRDRSREQYF	TGTGCCAGCAGCTTAAGGGACAGATCCCGCGAGCAGTACTTC
.	TRBV7-3	TRBJ2-2	.	CASSLRAPGGQMNTGELFF	TGTGCCAGCAGCTTAAGGGCACCCGGGGGACAAATGAACACCGGGGAGCTGTTTTTT
.	TRBV28	TRBJ1-3	.	CASSLTGSGNTIYF	TGTGCCAGCAGTTTAACCGGGTCTGGAAACACCATATATTTT
few	TRBV28	TRBJ2-7	TRBD2	CAGRSQRERDEQYF	TGTGCCGGTCGGTCACAGCGGGAGAGAGACGAGCAGTACTTC
.	TRBV18	TRBJ2-5	.	CASSPGTGGETQYF	TGTGCCAGCTCACCAGGGACTGGCGGAGAGACCCAGTACTTC
.	TRBV18	TRBJ2-7	.	CASSLTRNLYEQYF	TGTGCCAGCTCGCTAACTAGAAACCTCTACGAGCAGTACTTC
.	TRBV4-3	TRBJ2-3	TRBD2	CASSQERASGGLSGTDTQYF	TGCGCCAGCAGCCAAGAGAGGGCTAGCGGGGGGTTATCGGGCACAGATACGCAGTATTTT
.	TRBV2	TRBJ2-7	.	CASSGARSGEQYF	TGTGCCAGCAGTGGGGCCCGGTCTGGGGAGCAGTACTTC
.	TRBV5-5	TRBJ1-5	.	CASSLASARVSNQPQHF	TGTGCCAGCAGCTTGGCCTCGGCCAGGGTTAGCAATCAGCCCCAGCATTTT
.	TRBV2	TRBJ1-1	.	CASSWGGNTEAFF	TGTGCCAGCAGTTGGGGAGGGAACACTGAAGCTTTCTTT
.	TRBV5-4	TRBJ2-5	.	CASSPPVGGETQYF	TGTGCCAGCAGCCCCCCCGTTGGGGGAGAGACCCAGTACTTC
.	TRBV5-4	TRBJ2-5	.	CASSLGGEETQYF	TGTGCCAGCAGCTTGGGAGGAGAAGAGACCCAGTACTTC
.	TRBV11-2	TRBJ2-3	TRBD2	CASSRRGLAGVSTDTQYF	TGTGCCAGCAGCCGTCGGGGACTAGCGGGGGTGAGCACAGATACGCAGTATTTT
.	TRBV7-2	TRBJ1-1	.	CASSLGMAGAEAFF	TGTGCCAGCAGCTTAGGGATGGCTGGGGCTGAAGCTTTCTTT
.	TRBV4-1	TRBJ1-1	.	CASSQEPPPGKLAAFF	TGCGCCAGCAGCCAAGAGCCCCCGCCCGGGAAGTTGGCAGCTTTCTTT
once	TRBV2	TRBJ2-7	.	CASSEWAGTYEQYF	TGTGCCAGCAGTGAATGGGCCGGAACCTACGAGCAGTACTTC
.	TRBV6-1	TRBJ2-1	.	CASSSGTNPYNEQFF	TGTGCCAGTTCCAGCGGGACAAATCCCTACAATGAGCAGTTCTTC
.	TRBV7-2	TRBJ2-3	.	CASSRQGRGTDTQYF	TGTGCCAGCAGCCGACAGGGGCGGGGGACAGATACGCAGTATTTT
.	TRBV28	TRBJ2-1	TRBD1	CASSRPRQGINEQFF	TGTGCCAGCAGCCGACCCAGACAGGGAATCAATGAGCAGTTCTTC
.	TRBV29-1	TRBJ2-7	.	CSVGGFGALSYEQYF	TGCAGCGTTGGCGGGTTTGGAGCCCTCTCCTACGAGCAGTACTTC
.	TRBV29-1	TRBJ2-3	.	CSVRERAGQTDTQYF	TGCAGCGTAAGGGAACGCGCAGGGCAAACAGATACGCAGTATTTT
.	TRBV7-2	TRBJ1-1	TRBD1	CASSLPQGMNTEAFF	TGTGCCAGCAGCTTACCACAGGGGATGAACACTGAAGCTTTCTTT
.	TRBV28	TRBJ1-2	.	CASSAEGVGVYGYTF	TGTGCCAGCAGTGCTGAAGGGGTTGGCGTCTATGGCTACACCTTC
.	TRBV12-5	TRBJ1-1	.	CASGSQQGNTEAFF	TGTGCTAGTGGTTCTCAGCAGGGGAACACTGAAGCTTTCTTT
.	TRBV5-4	TRBJ2-3	TRBD2	CASSSGLAGGAQYF	TGTGCCAGCAGTTCCGGACTAGCGGGAGGCGCGCAGTATTTT
.	TRBV25-1	TRBJ1-1	.	CASSGAETAFF	TGTGCCAGCAGTGGCGCGGAGACAGCTTTCTTT
.	TRBV27	TRBJ2-2	.	CASSWRPGTGELFF	TGTGCCAGCAGTTGGAGGCCCGGCACCGGGGAGCTGTTTTTT
.	TRBV28	TRBJ2-3	TRBD2	CASSTAGGSNTQYF	TGTGCCAGCAGTACGGCGGGGGGTTCGAATACGCAGTATTTT
.	TRBV5-4	TRBJ2-5	TRBD2	CASSRLAEETQYF	TGTGCCAGCAGCCGACTAGCGGAAGAGACCCAGTACTTC
.	TRBV29-1	TRBJ2-1	.	CSVEGCVGGLYNEQFF	TGCAGCGTTGAAGGTTGTGTTGGGGGGCTTTACAATGAGCAGTTCTTC
.	TRBV9	TRBJ2-5	TRBD2	CASSVSGRAAETQYF	TGTGCCAGCAGCGTTAGCGGGAGGGCCGCGGAGACCCAGTACTTC
.	TRBV7-2	TRBJ1-6	.	CASSQRSTGTYNSPLHF	TGTGCCAGCAGCCAACGATCAACAGGGACCTATAATTCACCCCTCCACTTT
.	TRBV28	TRBJ1-2	.	CASSLFDVRYGYTF	TGTGCCAGCAGTTTATTTGATGTCCGTTATGGCTACACCTTC
.	TRBV7-8	TRBJ2-7	.	CASSSIRTASYYEQYF	TGTGCCAGCAGCTCGATCCGGACGGCCTCCTACTACGAGCAGTACTTC
.	TRBV10-3	TRBJ2-7	.	CAISFRGPDEQYF	TGTGCCATCAGTTTCCGGGGTCCCGACGAGCAGTACTTC
.	TRBV6-5	TRBJ2-7	.	CASSPDLAYEQYF	TGTGCCAGCAGTCCAGACTTAGCCTACGAGCAGTACTTC
.	TRBV5-6	TRBJ2-7	.	CASSYLGGQHYEQYF	TGTGCCAGCAGCTACCTGGGAGGACAGCACTACGAGCAGTACTTC
few	TRBV11-2	TRBJ1-3	.	CASSSPERHRNTIYF	TGTGCCAGCAGCTCTCCGGAACGACACCGAAACACCATATATTTT
.	TRBV29-1	TRBJ1-2	TRBD1	CSVEEGTGYGYTF	TGCAGCGTTGAAGAAGGGACAGGCTATGGCTACACCTTC
.	TRBV7-6	TRBJ2-1	.	CASSLAASSYNEQFF	TGTGCCAGCAGCTTAGCGGCGAGCTCCTACAATGAGCAGTTCTTC
few	TRBV13	TRBJ1-1	.	CASSQVWGMNTEAFF	TGTGCCAGCAGTCAAGTCTGGGGCATGAACACTGAAGCTTTCTTT
.	TRBV28	TRBJ1-1	.	CASRPREGGTEAFF	TGTGCCAGCAGGCCAAGGGAGGGGGGCACTGAAGCTTTCTTT
once	TRBV6-6	TRBJ1-1	.	CASRTGAQGTEAFF	TGTGCCAGCCGAACGGGGGCCCAGGGAACTGAAGCTTTCTTT